The 7 T cell receptor beta chains in this list originate from one sample, sequenced in a study of blood T cell repertoires in COVID-19. The assay was immunoSEQ multiplex PCR, and TCRdb's table has in-frame clones only and misses some. The sample has roughly 200,000 clones; around 85% are singletons. Material for sequencing was peripheral blood. These receptor sequences come from an older woman with acute or convalescent COVID-19.

The genes are TRBV5-4 and TRBJ2-5; the D gene is possibly TRBD1 (6 bases). Per the germline V gene, CDR1 is SGHNT and CDR2 is YYREEE (reference sequence). The V gene lost 4 bases and the J gene lost 2 bases, with 12 bases spanning the gap. The CDR3 is made up of 14 amino acids. Here the CDR3 reads CASSDRRGQETQYF. CDR3 nucleotides: TGTGCCAGCAGCGACCGCAGGGGTCAAGAGACCCAGTACTTC. Full variable domain (rest looked up from reference TRBV5-4 and TRBJ2-5): ETGVTQSPTHLIKTRGQQVTLRCSSQSGHNTVSWYQQALGQGPQFIFQYYREEENGRGNFPPRFSGLQFPNYSSELNVNALELDDSALYLCASSDRRGQETQYFGPGTRLLVL.

This clone was detected a few times. This chain links TRBV4-1 with TRBJ2-1, with 9 bases lining up with TRBD2. Germline trimming cut 0 bases from V and 7 bases from J; bases unmatched to any gene: 7. Germline V gives CDR1 MGHRA, CDR2 YSYEKL. There are 16 residues in the CDR3. CDR3 region: CASSQESASGINEQFF. The CDR3 DNA reads TGCGCCAGCAGCCAAGAGTCGGCTAGCGGGATAAATGAGCAGTTCTTC.

V gene TRBV7-8 combines with J gene TRBJ2-1; 11 positions match TRBD2. V shed 1 base and J 5 bases; nucleotides not matched to a gene: 16. The V gene's germline CDR1 is SGHVS and CDR2 FQNEAQ. The CDR3 covers 20 residues. The CDR3 loop reads CASSLEVAGGFFTPHNEQFF. CDR3 coding DNA: TGTGCCAGCAGCTTAGAAGTAGCGGGAGGGTTTTTCACCCCCCACAATGAGCAGTTCTTC.

The chain links TRBV4-1 to TRBJ1-3; 7 bases are a match to TRBD1. CDR3 length: 16 amino acids. The J segment lost 4 bases and the V segment lost 1 base, leaving 7 bases of the junction unmatched. CDR1 is MGHRA and CDR2 is YSYEKL in the germline V gene. The CDR3 region is CASSQGKGAGGNTIYF. CDR3 coding DNA: TGCGCCAGCAGCCAAGGGAAGGGGGCTGGGGGAAACACCATATATTTT.

The CDR3 is CASSWAQSGLAGERSEQFF. Written as DNA, the CDR3 is TGCGCCAGCAGCTGGGCACAAAGCGGACTAGCGGGAGAAAGAAGTGAGCAGTTCTTC. The V and J genes are TRBV5-1 and TRBJ2-1; 13 bases fit TRBD2. V lost 3 bases, J lost 9 bases, and 18 bases stayed unmatched. Germline CDR1 and CDR2: SGHRS and YFSETQ. This CDR3 has 19 residues.

The rearrangement joins TRBV28 to TRBJ1-5; D gene unclear. CDR1 is MDHEN, CDR2 SYDVKM, per germline. V dropped 7 bases and J dropped 0 bases, with 16 bases sitting between them. There are 16 residues in the CDR3. The CDR3 region has the DNA TGTGCCAGCATAACGGGGTCAGGTAATAGCAATCAGCCCCAGCATTTT. Protein: CASITGSGNSNQPQHF.

This clone occurred once. CDR3: CASSLMREGNTEAFF. The DNA of the CDR3 is TGTGCCAGCAGCTTAATGAGGGAGGGGAACACTGAAGCTTTCTTT. The rearrangement joins TRBV7-9 to TRBJ1-1; unclear D gene. The CDR3 has 15 amino acids. V lost 2 bases and J lost 1, with 11 bases in between. The germline CDR1 and CDR2 sequences are SEHNR and FQNEAQ (reference sequence).